This TCR beta chain is from a study of blood T cells in healthy people across ages (dated by TCRdb to between 2015 and 2017). As for the study more broadly: In model experiments, template switching captured roughly one uniquely barcoded TCR beta cDNA molecule for every two T cells. To track age-related changes in TCR beta repertoire diversity, the study relied on deep sequencing normalized with unique cDNA molecular identifiers. The donors were divided into four age groups: young (average around 16 years), middle-aged (roughly 40), aged (about 56) and long-lived (around 87). To avoid experimental bias, donors of different ages were distributed randomly across sequencing lanes. The study analyzed two additional independent replicas of 1 million unique cDNA reads from the same blood draw for two donors, one aged 18 to 30 and one aged 80 or older.

Libraries came from 5' RACE. The sequencing machine was an Illumina HiSeq 2500. A second about 7 to 11 cycle PCR used a sample-barcoded 5' primer and a J-beta primer mix. A template-switch 5' adaptor carrying 12 random nucleotides introduced a unique molecular identifier onto each TCR beta cDNA molecule. Each sample yielded at least 2.5 million CDR3-containing paired-end reads. First-strand cDNA was synthesized from all RNA with the Mint cDNA synthesis kit, primed by a TRBC-specific oligonucleotide. After uracil-DNA glycosylase treatment, a first 18-cycle PCR used universal primers M1SS and BC2_uni_R on all cDNA. Regarding the original processing steps: For normalization, 1 million high-quality reads, each with a distinct molecular identifier, were randomly selected from each sample. Reads with shared molecular identifiers were discarded instead of being binned into consensus sequences. CDR3 identification, clonotype clustering and error correction used MiTCR with a Q25 quality threshold and the strictest error-elimination algorithm. A nonparametric unseen species model with Euler transformation was used to estimate a lower bound on total TCR beta diversity. The public reads were reanalyzed by TCRdb: fastp trimming at Q25, MiXCR alignment, in-frame beta chains only. CDR3 protein sequences are deduplicated, and each keeps its most common genes and DNA. These V and J calls are TCRdb output, not the study's own analysis. This sample lists about a million distinct CDR3 sequences; roughly 52% were detected once. The ten most abundant clones make up around an eighth of the sample.

The donors were about 40 Caucasian individuals from Russia, aged roughly 6 to 90 years, who were systemically healthy. Each donor gave about 9.8 milliliters of peripheral blood, drawn into EDTA-treated Vacutainer tubes. Ficoll-Paque density-gradient centrifugation was used to isolate PBMCs, with at least 6.5 million per sample. Total RNA was extracted from PBMCs with Trizol reagent, with at least 5.5 micrograms obtained per sample. The percentages of naive CD45RAhigh/CD27high T cells were determined by flow cytometry on a PBMC aliquot from every donor. About this clonotype itself: Its specific antigen is unknown. One base away there is no much larger clone; base qualities are not given.

V is trimmed back by 7 bases and J by 2 bases, and the junction contains 11 bases that no gene match accounts for. The germline V gene gives CDR1 as SQVTM and CDR2 as ANQGSEA. From the cysteine up to the phenylalanine, the CDR3 has a length of 14 residues. The DNA shown is the 42-base CDR3, in frame from base 1. Summary of the overall study and its limitations: Estimates of total diversity based on one million sequenced T cells were considered lower bounds and underestimates. Since profiling was done on bulk unsorted PBMCs, naive and antigen-experienced compartments could not be conclusively compared. The long-lived group showed more naive CD4+ T cells, fewer expanded clones and increased TCR diversity than the aged group, suggesting age selection. The CMV infection status of donors was not known, potentially confounding age-related changes in expanded clonotypes. As age increased, observed TCR beta diversity per million T cells dropped in a roughly linear way, and a significant reduction was already evident by age 40. There was a strong correlation between observed TCR beta diversity and the percentage of naive T cells measured by flow cytometry.

This receptor chain uses TRBV29-1 and TRBJ2-7; 7 bases in the junction line up with TRBD1. Sequenced: blood. The TCR sequence derives from a young man in good health. The CDR3 amino acid sequence is: CSAETGLPPYEQYF. The DNA reads TGCAGCGCAGAGACAGGGCTCCCACCCTACGAGCAGTACTTC.